This T cell receptor (beta chain) was identified in a study of neurological immune-mediated disorders. Findings and limits, study-wide: One related-CDR3 cluster, identified by phylogenetic grouping, held the repertoires of 18 of 34 multiple sclerosis patients and was a possible signature. No CDR3 amino acid sequences were shared by expanded clones across subjects, suggesting private repertoires in all groups. Patients with HTLV-1-associated myelopathy showed the most TCR clonal expansion. Those with multiple sclerosis showed the least, falling below healthy controls.

This clonotype showed up many times. Its antigen is currently unknown. V was pared by 6 bases and J by 3 bases, with 7 bases of the junction left unmatched. Germline V CDR1 and CDR2: MNHEY, SVGAGI. The CDR3 totals 14 residues. cDNA was made by 5'RACE with 10-nucleotide random UMIs. TCRdb re-analysed the 5' RACE reads in MiXCR, keeping a single row per CDR3 protein. The sample has about 65,000 distinct CDR3 sequences; over 4% are singletons. The TCR comes from a man in his fifties or sixties with multiple sclerosis. Sequenced input: PBMCs. This sequence joins TRBV6-5 and TRBJ2-7; 8 bases line up with TRBD1. In DNA form, the CDR3 reads TGTGCCAGCAGGGAAGACAGGGGTTTCTACGAGCAGTACTTC. Translating it yields CASREDRGFYEQYF.